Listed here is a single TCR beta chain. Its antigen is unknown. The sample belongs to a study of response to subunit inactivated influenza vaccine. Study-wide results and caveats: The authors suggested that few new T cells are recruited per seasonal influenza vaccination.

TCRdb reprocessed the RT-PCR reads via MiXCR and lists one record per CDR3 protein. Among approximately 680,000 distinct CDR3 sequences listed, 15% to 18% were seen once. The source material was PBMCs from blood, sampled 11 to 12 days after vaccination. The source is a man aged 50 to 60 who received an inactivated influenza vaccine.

For the CDR3, the DNA is TGTGCCAGCAGCTTCACAGGGGGCGAAGGCGAGCAGTACTTC. The encoded protein is CASSFTGGEGEQYF. This chain joins TRBV7-9 and TRBJ2-7, with TRBD1 identical over 9 bases. J lost 6 bases, V lost 3 bases, and 6 bases had no gene match. The CDR3 sequence is 14 residues long. CDR1 SEHNR and CDR2 FQNEAQ come from the germline V gene (reference sequence).